The present T cell receptor (beta chain) was sequenced within a study of response to subunit inactivated influenza vaccine. Points from the study as a whole: Authors suggested each seasonal flu vaccination may recruit only limited numbers of new T cells.

This clonotype came up a few times. The antigen remains unidentified. TCRdb re-analysed the RT-PCR reads in MiXCR, keeping a single row per CDR3 protein. The sample includes roughly 570,000 distinct CDR3 sequences, about 14% seen only once; the top ten take 11%. The germline gives CDR1 KGHSH, CDR2 LQKENI. The CDR3 loop spans 17 amino acids. V shed 4 bases and J shed 0 bases, with 16 bases lying between them. This TCR derives from a man aged 45-60 years who received an inactivated influenza vaccine. This chain links TRBV18 with TRBJ1-5, with D possibly being TRBD1 (5 bases). Sequenced here: PBMCs from blood, sampled 11 to 12 days after vaccination. CDR3 protein: CASSLTDSLYSNQPQHF. CDR3 DNA sequence: TGTGCCAGCTCACTAACCGACAGTCTTTATAGCAATCAGCCCCAGCATTTT.